Here is one TCR beta chain with its context. Its antigen remains unidentified. This CDR3 is built from 15 residues. Trimming removed 0 bases at V and 1 base at J, with 8 bases between. Germline CDR1 is SGHRS and CDR2 is YFSETQ. Produced via immunoSEQ multiplex PCR; TCRdb's table is partial and in-frame only. The data contain approximately 9,600 clones, approximately 76% of them seen just once; the ten biggest clones take up about a fifth. The sample originates from a study of tumor-infiltrating lymphocytes in localized non-small cell lung cancer. Study results and limitations: TCRbeta sequencing showed higher T cell infiltration in tumors than uninvolved lung. Technical variation could not be separated from intratumor heterogeneity here.

The source material was uninvolved lung tissue not adjacent to the tumor. This chain uses TRBV5-1 with TRBJ1-5; D is unclear. The TCR sequence derives from a human donor with non-small cell lung cancer. The CDR3 spells CASSLVWGSNQPQHF. The CDR3 nucleotides are TGCGCCAGCAGCTTGGTTTGGGGAAGCAATCAGCCCCAGCATTTT.